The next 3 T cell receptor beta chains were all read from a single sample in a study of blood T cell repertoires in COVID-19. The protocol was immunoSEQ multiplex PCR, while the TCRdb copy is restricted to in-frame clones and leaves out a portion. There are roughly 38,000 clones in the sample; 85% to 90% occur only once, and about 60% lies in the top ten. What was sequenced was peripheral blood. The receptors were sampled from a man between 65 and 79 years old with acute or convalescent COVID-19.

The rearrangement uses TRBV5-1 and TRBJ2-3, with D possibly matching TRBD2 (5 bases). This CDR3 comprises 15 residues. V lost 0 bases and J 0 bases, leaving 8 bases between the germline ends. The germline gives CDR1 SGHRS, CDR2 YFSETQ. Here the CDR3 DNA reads TGCGCCAGCAGCTTGGTTAGGACTAGCACAGATACGCAGTATTTT. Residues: CASSLVRTSTDTQYF.

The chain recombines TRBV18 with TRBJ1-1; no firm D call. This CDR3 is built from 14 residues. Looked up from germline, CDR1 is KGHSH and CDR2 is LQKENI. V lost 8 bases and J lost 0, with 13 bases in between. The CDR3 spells CASLEGRMNTEAFF. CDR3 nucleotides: TGTGCCAGCCTCGAGGGCCGGATGAACACTGAAGCTTTCTTT.

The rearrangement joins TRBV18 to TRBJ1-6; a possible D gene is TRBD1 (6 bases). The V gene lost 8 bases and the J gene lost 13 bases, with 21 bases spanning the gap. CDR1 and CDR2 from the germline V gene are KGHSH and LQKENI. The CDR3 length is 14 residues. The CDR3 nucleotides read TGTGCCAGCAGTCCGGACAGACAAGGTGGCCCCCTCCACTTT. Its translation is CASSPDRQGGPLHF.